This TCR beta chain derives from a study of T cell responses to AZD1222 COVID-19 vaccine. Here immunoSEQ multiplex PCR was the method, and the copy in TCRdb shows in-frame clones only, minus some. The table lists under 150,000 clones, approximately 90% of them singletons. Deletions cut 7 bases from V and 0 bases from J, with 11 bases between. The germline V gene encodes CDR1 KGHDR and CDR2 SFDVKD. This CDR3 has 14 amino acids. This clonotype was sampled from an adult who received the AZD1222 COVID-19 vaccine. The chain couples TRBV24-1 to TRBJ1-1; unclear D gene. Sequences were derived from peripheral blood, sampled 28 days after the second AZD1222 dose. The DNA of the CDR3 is TGTGCCACCAGCCCGGGAGGGATGAACACTGAAGCTTTCTTT. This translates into CATSPGGMNTEAFF.